The entry below describes one T cell receptor beta chain. The entry originates in a study of T cells in Graves' hyperthyroidism and ophthalmopathy. Overall study context: Peripheral blood was acquired at first diagnosis, ahead of any therapy whatsoever.

Researchers defined stable Graves' hyperthyroidism as no ophthalmopathy progression within 18 months. Patients having uncontrolled infection, another autoimmune disease, pregnancy or lactation were not included. Based on clinical symptoms, serum thyroxine and TRAb, thyroid ultrasound and orbital computed tomography, diagnoses were reached. TCR beta CDR3 region amplification was performed from RNA transcripts. The TCR CDR3 was amplified in a first-round RT-PCR using the HTBI primer set. From the multiplex PCR reads, TCRdb called clonotypes with MiXCR, one entry per CDR3 protein. Found here are 600,000 to 900,000 distinct CDR3 sequences, about a sixth of them singletons; the top ten hold approximately 8.4%. Trimming took 6 bases from V and 2 from J, leaving 17 bases between them. Germline V CDR1 and CDR2: SNHLY, FYNNEI. This CDR3 spans 15 amino acids.

This clonotype was sampled from a man aged 18-30 years with Graves' hyperthyroidism. J is TRBJ2-7 and V is TRBV2; perhaps TRBD2 as D (6 bases). Sequencing used blood. The chain's CDR3 is CASRGVEGATYEQYF. The CDR3, as DNA: TGTGCCAGCAGGGGGGTGGAGGGAGCAACCTACGAGCAGTACTTC.